The 18 T cell receptor beta chains in this list originate from one sample, sequenced in a study of HIV-infected patients and healthy controls. Alpha and beta constant-region primers primed reverse transcription of around 550 ng RNA. Each of the alpha and beta chains got its own library through chain-specific third strand synthesis with indices. TCRdb re-called the 5' RACE reads through MiXCR, storing one row per CDR3 protein. This table holds 15,000 to 20,000 distinct CDR3 sequences, roughly 8.9% found once. Whole blood was used without fractionation, so all unsorted peripheral T cells were included. The specimen sequenced was blood. The receptors here all came from an adult in good health.

This clonotype was counted many times. Sequence at one end of the junction differs from germline and may be a read error. CDR3 nucleotide sequence: TGTGCCAGCAGCCAATATGGGTCCAACGTCCTGACTTTC. Residues: CASSQYGSNVLTF. The chain couples TRBV12-3 or TRBV12-4 to TRBJ2-6; D is unresolved. The CDR3 is 13 residues long.

The CDR3 DNA reads as TGCGCCAGCAGCCCGACGAGAGGGACTAGCGGGAGTCGCAATGAGCAGTTCTTC. Its protein product is CASSPTRGTSGSRNEQFF. The chain recombines TRBV4-1 with TRBJ2-1, with TRBD2 identical over 14 bases. Germline CDR1 MGHRA, CDR2 YSYEKL. This CDR3 has 18 residues. Unmatched junction bases numbered 11, after V lost 4 bases and J lost 6 bases.

This clonotype was counted at least ten times. The genes are TRBV6-2 or TRBV6-3 and TRBJ2-3; weak D call: TRBD1 (5 bases). This CDR3 has 15 residues. V lost 0 bases to trimming and J lost 0 bases, with 7 bases between them. In germline, CDR1 is MNHEY, CDR2 SVGEGT. CDR3 sequence: CASSYSTESTDTQYF. CDR3 DNA: TGTGCCAGCAGTTACTCGACAGAAAGCACAGATACGCAGTATTTT.

This clonotype is termed medium-sized. This rearrangement joins TRBV20-1 to TRBJ2-5, with 8 bases fitting TRBD2. J was trimmed by 1 base and V by 1 base; bases with no gene match: 5. Looked up from germline, CDR1 is DFQATT and CDR2 is SNEGSKA (reference sequence). The CDR3 contains 15 residues. The DNA of the CDR3 is TGCAGTGCTAGAGCCGGCGGGGGGCCCCAAGAGACCCAGTACTTC. Protein sequence: CSARAGGGPQETQYF.

This clonotype was recorded at least ten times. This sequence joins TRBV5-6 and TRBJ2-3; the D gene is possibly TRBD1 (5 bases). With 3 bases removed from V and 7 bases from J, the gap between germline ends came to 15 bases. The CDR3 runs to 14 residues. CDR1 is SGHDT, CDR2 YYEEEE, per germline. The CDR3 DNA is TGTGCCAGCAGCTCCCCTTCCAGACAGAATACGCAGTATTTT. Protein product: CASSSPSRQNTQYF.

The J gene is TRBJ1-5, the V gene TRBV18; the D is unclear. Germline assignment: CDR1 KGHSH and CDR2 LQKENI. Trimming cost V 0 bases and J 5 bases, with 8 bases left between them. The CDR3 covers 14 residues. CDR3 region: CASSPPGSYQPQHF. The CDR3 DNA follows: TGTGCCAGCTCACCACCGGGTTCTTATCAGCCCCAGCATTTT.

This clonotype was detected many times. The chain joins TRBV5-5 to TRBJ2-7; maybe TRBD2 (6 bases). The CDR3 has 13 residues. Trimming stripped 1 base from V and 3 bases from J, with 8 bases between. The germline V gene has CDR1 SGHKS and CDR2 YYEKEE (reference sequence). The chain's CDR3 is CASSLRDFYEQYF. CDR3 DNA sequence: TGTGCCAGCAGCTTGAGGGACTTCTACGAGCAGTACTTC.

In this sample, this clonotype turned up many times. This rearrangement joins TRBV20-1 to TRBJ1-5; 7 bases line up with TRBD1. V lost 2 bases, J lost 2 bases, and 9 bases stayed unmatched. The germline CDR1 and CDR2 sequences are DFQATT and SNEGSKA (reference sequence). This CDR3 has 16 residues. This CDR3 reads CSARLQEGAGNQPQHF. CDR3 DNA sequence: TGCAGTGCTAGATTACAAGAGGGGGCAGGCAATCAGCCCCAGCATTTT.

The rearrangement links TRBV7-2 to TRBJ2-7; a possible D gene is TRBD1 (6 bases). V lost 5 bases to trimming and J lost 3 bases, with 14 bases between them. The CDR3 contains 14 residues. Germline CDR1 and CDR2: SGHTA and FQGNSA. The CDR3 reads CASSIRDKIYEQYF. CDR3 in DNA: TGTGCCAGCAGCATCCGGGACAAGATCTACGAGCAGTACTTC.

This clonotype occurred many times. The chain links TRBV7-9 to TRBJ2-5; the D gene is possibly TRBD2 (5 bases). Looked up from germline, CDR1 is SEHNR and CDR2 is FQNEAQ (reference sequence). The CDR3 totals 14 residues. Trimming cost V 6 bases and J 7 bases, with 18 bases left between them. CDR3 DNA sequence: TGTGCCAGCAGTCAGTCGGGGATGGAAGGGACCCAGTACTTC. It encodes CASSQSGMEGTQYF.

This clonotype has a count of ten or more. The gene calls are TRBV25-1 and TRBJ1-6, with D perhaps matching TRBD1 (5 bases). Trimming left V 1 base short and J 7 bases short, with 11 bases between. Germline V gene data show CDR1 as MGHDK and CDR2 as SYGVNS. The CDR3 consists of 15 residues. CDR3 nucleotides: TGTGCCAGCAGTGAATCTGACAGAGCCAATTCACCCCTCCACTTT. It yields the protein CASSESDRANSPLHF.

This clonotype was picked up many times. The J gene is TRBJ2-3, the V gene TRBV20-1; 9 bases match TRBD2. The CDR3 consists of 16 residues. Germline assignment: CDR1 DFQATT and CDR2 SNEGSKA (reference sequence). Trimming cost V 2 bases and J 3 bases; bases outside gene matches: 9. CDR3 protein: CSARRVGLARTDTQYF. For the CDR3, the DNA is TGCAGTGCTAGACGCGTTGGACTAGCGAGGACAGATACGCAGTATTTT.

This clonotype was counted ten times or more. The DNA of the CDR3 is TGTGCCAGCAGCTCGACAGGGATTGAAGCTTTCTTT. Its translation is CASSSTGIEAFF. The V gene is TRBV7-9, the J gene TRBJ1-1; 7 bases fit TRBD1. CDR3 length: 12 amino acids. Germline V CDR1 and CDR2: SEHNR, FQNEAQ (reference sequence). V trimming: 4 bases; J trimming: 7 bases; junction bases outside the gene matches: 3.

This clonotype was counted ten times or more. The chain uses TRBV19 and TRBJ2-3, with no clear D. CDR3 size: 12 residues. V was clipped by 5 bases and J by 6 bases, with 9 bases between them. Germline V gene lookup returns CDR1 LNHDA and CDR2 SQIVND (reference sequence). CDR3 protein: CASSPTRDTQYF. In DNA form, the CDR3 reads TGTGCCAGTAGTCCGACACGTGATACGCAGTATTTT.

The sample holds a few counts of this clonotype. The rearrangement joins TRBV7-9 to TRBJ1-1; 9 bases are a match to TRBD1. With V trimmed by 6 bases and J by 6 bases, 8 bases remained unmatched. The length of the CDR3 is 14 residues. Per the germline V gene, CDR1 is SEHNR and CDR2 is FQNEAQ (reference sequence). The CDR3 loop reads CASRRDREGAEAFF. The CDR3 nucleotides read TGTGCCAGCAGACGGGACAGGGAGGGCGCTGAAGCTTTCTTT.

This clonotype came up many times. The J gene is TRBJ2-1, the V gene TRBV7-9; no clear D. Trimming cost V 6 bases and J 6 bases, with 12 bases left between them. The germline gives CDR1 SEHNR, CDR2 FQNEAQ (reference sequence). This CDR3 spans 13 amino acids. The CDR3 sequence is CASSGVPVNEQFF. CDR3 coding DNA: TGTGCCAGCAGTGGGGTGCCCGTCAATGAGCAGTTCTTC.

This clonotype occurred many times. The V call is TRBV28, the J call TRBJ2-1; D is perhaps TRBD1 (6 bases). The CDR3 is 13 residues long. Germline CDR1 reads MDHEN; CDR2 reads SYDVKM. V was pared by 4 bases and J by 10 bases, with 14 bases between. The CDR3 is CASSYPGDREQFF. The CDR3 region has the DNA TGTGCCAGCAGTTATCCAGGGGACCGAGAGCAGTTCTTC.

This clonotype showed up just a few times. V is TRBV20-1 and J is TRBJ2-7, with a weak D call TRBD2 (5 bases). Looked up from germline, CDR1 is DFQATT and CDR2 is SNEGSKA (reference sequence). This CDR3 region has 12 residues. Trimming left V 0 bases short and J 7 bases short, with 10 bases between. The CDR3 DNA reads as TGCAGTGCTAGAGACGACCCGGGGGAGCAGTACTTC. Translating it yields CSARDDPGEQYF.